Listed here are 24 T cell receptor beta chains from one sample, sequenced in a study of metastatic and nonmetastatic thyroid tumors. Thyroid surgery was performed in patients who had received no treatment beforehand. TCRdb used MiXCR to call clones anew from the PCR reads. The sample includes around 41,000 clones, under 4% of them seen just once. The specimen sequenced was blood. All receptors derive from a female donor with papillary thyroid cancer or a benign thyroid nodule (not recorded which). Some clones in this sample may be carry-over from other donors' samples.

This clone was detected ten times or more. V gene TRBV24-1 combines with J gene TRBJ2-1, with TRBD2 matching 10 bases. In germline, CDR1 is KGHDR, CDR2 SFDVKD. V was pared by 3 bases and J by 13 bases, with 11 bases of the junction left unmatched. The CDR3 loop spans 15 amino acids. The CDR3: CATSDAGSLAGLQFF. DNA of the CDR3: TGTGCCACCAGTGATGCGGGATCACTAGCGGGACTACAGTTCTTC.

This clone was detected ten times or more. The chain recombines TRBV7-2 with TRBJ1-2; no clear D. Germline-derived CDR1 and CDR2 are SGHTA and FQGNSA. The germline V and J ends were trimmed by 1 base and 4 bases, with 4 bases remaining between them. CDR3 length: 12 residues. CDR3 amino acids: CASSLDGYGYTF. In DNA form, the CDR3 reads TGTGCCAGCAGCTTAGATGGCTATGGCTACACCTTC.

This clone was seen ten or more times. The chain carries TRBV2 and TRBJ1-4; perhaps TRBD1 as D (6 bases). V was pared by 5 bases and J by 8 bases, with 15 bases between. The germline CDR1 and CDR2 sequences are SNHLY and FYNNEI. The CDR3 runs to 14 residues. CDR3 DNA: TGTGCCAGCAGTACTAACAGGGAATCGGAAAAACTGTTTTTT. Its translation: CASSTNRESEKLFF.

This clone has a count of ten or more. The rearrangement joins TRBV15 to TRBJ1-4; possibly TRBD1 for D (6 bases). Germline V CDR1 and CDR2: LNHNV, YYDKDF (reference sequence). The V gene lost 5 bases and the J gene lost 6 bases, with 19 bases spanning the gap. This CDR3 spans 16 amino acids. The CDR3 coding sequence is TGTGCCACCAGCGCCCCCTTCGGGGGCTCGGATGAAAAACTGTTTTTT. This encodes CATSAPFGGSDEKLFF.

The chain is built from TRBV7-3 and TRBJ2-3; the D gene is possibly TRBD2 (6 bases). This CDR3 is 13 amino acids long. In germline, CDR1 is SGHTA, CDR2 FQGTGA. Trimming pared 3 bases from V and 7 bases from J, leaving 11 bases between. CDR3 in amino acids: CASSFGGSYTQYF. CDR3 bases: TGTGCCAGCAGCTTTGGAGGGTCATATACGCAGTATTTT.

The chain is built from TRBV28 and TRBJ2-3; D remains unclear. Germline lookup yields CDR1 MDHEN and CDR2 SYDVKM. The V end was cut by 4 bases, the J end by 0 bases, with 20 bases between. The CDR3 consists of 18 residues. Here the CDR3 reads CASSSHKGIKSSTDTQYF. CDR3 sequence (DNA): TGTGCCAGCAGTTCTCACAAGGGAATAAAATCTAGCACAGATACGCAGTATTTT.

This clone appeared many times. The DNA of the CDR3 is TGTGCCATGACGGGACTAGCGGCCACAGATACGCAGTATTTT. Its translation is CAMTGLAATDTQYF. The V gene is TRBV5-4, the J gene TRBJ2-3; 11 bases agree with TRBD2. The CDR3 has 14 residues. V shed 9 bases, J shed 2 bases, and the junction held 5 bases outside the gene matches. Germline CDR1 reads SGHNT; CDR2 reads YYREEE (reference sequence).

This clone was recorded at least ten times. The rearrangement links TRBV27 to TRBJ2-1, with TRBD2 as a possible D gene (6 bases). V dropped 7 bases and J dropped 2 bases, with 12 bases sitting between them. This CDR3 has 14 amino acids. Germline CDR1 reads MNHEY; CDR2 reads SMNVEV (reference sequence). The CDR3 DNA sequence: TGTGCCAGCATTCGGCGGGGAACCTACAATGAGCAGTTCTTC. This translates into CASIRRGTYNEQFF.

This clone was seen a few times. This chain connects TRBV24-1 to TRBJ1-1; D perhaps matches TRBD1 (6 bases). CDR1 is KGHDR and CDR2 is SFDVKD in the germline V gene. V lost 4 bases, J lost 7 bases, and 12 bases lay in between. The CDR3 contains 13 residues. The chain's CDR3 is CATSDLTGYEAFF. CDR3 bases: TGTGCCACCAGTGACCTGACAGGCTATGAAGCTTTCTTT.

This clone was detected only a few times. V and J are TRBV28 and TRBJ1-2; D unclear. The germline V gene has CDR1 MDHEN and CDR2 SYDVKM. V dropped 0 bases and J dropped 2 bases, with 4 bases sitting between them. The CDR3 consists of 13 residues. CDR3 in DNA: TGTGCCAGCAGTTTATGGGGGAACTATGGCTACACCTTC. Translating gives CASSLWGNYGYTF.

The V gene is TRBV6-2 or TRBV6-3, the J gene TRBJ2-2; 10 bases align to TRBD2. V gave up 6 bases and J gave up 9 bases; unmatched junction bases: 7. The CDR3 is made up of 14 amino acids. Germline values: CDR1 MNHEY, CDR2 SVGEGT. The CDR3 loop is CASRVAGGPRELFF. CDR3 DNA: TGTGCCAGCAGGGTAGCGGGGGGCCCCCGGGAGCTGTTTTTT.

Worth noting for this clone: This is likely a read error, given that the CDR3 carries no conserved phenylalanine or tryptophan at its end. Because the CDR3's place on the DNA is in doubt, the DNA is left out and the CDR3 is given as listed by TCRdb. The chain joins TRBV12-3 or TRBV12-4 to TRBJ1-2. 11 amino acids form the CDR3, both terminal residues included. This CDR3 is CASSLGPVASH.

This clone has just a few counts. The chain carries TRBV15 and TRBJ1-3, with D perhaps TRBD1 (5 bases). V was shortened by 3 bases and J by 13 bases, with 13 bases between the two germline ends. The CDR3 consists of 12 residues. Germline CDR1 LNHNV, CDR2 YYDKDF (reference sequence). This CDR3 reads CATSRGTGGIYF. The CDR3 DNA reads TGTGCCACCAGCAGGGGGACGGGCGGGATATATTTT.

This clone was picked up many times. In nucleotides, the CDR3 is TGTGCCAGCAGCCGCGGGACTAGCGGGATATACGAGCAGTACTTC. Translated: CASSRGTSGIYEQYF. The rearrangement links TRBV3-1 to TRBJ2-7, with 13 bases matching TRBD2. The CDR3 has 15 residues. The V gene end was trimmed by 4 bases and the J gene end by 4 bases; junction bases not matched to a gene: 4. Germline lookup yields CDR1 LGHDT and CDR2 YNNKEL (reference sequence).

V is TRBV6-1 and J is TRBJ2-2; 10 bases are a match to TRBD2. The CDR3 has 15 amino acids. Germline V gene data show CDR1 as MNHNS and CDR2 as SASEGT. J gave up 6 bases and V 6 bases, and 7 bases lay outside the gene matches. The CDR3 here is CASRFLAGESGELFF. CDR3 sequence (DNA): TGTGCCAGCAGATTTCTAGCGGGAGAGTCCGGGGAGCTGTTTTTT.

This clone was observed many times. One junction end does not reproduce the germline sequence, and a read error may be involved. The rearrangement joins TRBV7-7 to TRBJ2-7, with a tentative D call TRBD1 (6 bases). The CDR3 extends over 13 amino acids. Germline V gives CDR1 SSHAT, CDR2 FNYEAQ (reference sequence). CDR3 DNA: TGTGCTAGCAGCCTTCATACAGGGAGCGAGCAGTACTTC. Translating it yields CASSLHTGSEQYF.

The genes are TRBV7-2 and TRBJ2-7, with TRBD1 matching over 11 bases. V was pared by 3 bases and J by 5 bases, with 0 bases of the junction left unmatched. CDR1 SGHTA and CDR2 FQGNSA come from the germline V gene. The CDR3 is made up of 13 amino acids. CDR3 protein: CASSLGQGDEQYF. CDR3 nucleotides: TGTGCCAGCAGCTTGGGACAGGGGGACGAGCAGTACTTC.

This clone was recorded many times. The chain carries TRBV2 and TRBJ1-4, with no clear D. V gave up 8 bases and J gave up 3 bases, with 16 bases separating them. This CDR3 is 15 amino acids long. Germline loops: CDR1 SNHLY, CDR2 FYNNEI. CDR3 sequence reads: CASLPVGRANEKLFF. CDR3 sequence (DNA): TGTGCCAGCCTCCCTGTCGGGCGGGCTAATGAAAAACTGTTTTTT.

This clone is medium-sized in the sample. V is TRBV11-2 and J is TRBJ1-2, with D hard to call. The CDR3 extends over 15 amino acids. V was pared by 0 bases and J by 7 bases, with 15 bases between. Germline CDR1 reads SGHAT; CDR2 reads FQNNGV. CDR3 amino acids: CASSLDTGVYAGYTF. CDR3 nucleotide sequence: TGTGCCAGCAGCTTAGATACCGGGGTATACGCTGGCTACACCTTC.

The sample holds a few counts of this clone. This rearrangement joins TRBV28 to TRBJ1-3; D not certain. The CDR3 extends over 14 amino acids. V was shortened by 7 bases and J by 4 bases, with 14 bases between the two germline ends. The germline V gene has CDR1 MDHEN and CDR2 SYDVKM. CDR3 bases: TGTGCCAGCACATTAGGAGGCGAGGGAAACACCATATATTTT. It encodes CASTLGGEGNTIYF. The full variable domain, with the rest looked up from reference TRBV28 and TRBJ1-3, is DVKVTQSSRYLVKRTGEKVFLECVQDMDHENMFWYRQDPGLGLRLIYFSYDVKMKEKGDIPEGYSVSREKKERFSLILESASTNQTSMYLCASTLGGEGNTIYFGEGSWLTVV.

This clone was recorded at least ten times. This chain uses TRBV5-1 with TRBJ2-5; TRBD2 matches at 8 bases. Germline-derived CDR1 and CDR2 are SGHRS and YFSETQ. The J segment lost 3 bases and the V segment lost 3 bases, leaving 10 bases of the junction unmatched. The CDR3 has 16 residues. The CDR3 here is CASSSVGLENKETQYF. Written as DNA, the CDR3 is TGCGCCAGCAGCTCAGTGGGACTAGAGAATAAAGAGACCCAGTACTTC.

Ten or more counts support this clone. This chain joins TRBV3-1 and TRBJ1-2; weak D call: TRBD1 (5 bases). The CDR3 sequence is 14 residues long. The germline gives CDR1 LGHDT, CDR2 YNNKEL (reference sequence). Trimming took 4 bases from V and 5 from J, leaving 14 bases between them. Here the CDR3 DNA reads TGTGCCAGCAGCCCAGGGACCTTCGATTATGGCTACACCTTC. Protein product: CASSPGTFDYGYTF.

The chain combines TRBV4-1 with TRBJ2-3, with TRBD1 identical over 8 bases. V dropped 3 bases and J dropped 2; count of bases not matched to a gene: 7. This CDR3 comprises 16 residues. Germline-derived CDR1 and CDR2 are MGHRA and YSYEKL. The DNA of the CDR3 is TGCGCCAGCAGCCAGGGGGACAGGACTTACACAGATACGCAGTATTTT. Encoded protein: CASSQGDRTYTDTQYF.

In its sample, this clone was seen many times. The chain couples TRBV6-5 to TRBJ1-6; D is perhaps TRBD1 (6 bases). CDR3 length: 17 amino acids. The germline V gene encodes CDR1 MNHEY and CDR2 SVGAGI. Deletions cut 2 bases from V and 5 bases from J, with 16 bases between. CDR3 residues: CASSYGTQGMHNSPLHF. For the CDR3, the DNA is TGTGCCAGCAGTTACGGTACACAGGGTATGCATAATTCACCCCTCCACTTT.